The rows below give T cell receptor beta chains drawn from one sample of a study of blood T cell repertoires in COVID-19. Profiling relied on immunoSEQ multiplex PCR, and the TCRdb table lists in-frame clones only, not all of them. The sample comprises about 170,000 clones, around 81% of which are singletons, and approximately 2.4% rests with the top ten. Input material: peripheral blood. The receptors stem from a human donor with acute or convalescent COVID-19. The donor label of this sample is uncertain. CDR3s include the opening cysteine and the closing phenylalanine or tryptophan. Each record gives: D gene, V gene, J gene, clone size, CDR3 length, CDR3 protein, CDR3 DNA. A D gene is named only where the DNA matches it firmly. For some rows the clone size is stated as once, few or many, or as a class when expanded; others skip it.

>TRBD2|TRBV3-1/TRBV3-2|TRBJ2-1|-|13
CASSQTSGNEQFF
TGTGCCAGCAGCCAGACTAGCGGGAATGAGCAGTTCTTC
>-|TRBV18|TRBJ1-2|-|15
CASSPSGGANYGYTF
TGTGCCAGCTCACCCTCGGGAGGGGCGAACTATGGCTACACCTTC
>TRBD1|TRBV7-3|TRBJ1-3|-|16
CASSLNPGQAGNTIYF
TGTGCCAGCAGCTTAAACCCGGGACAGGCTGGAAACACCATATATTTT
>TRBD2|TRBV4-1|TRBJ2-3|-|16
CASSQESGRIADTQYF
TGCGCCAGCAGCCAAGAAAGCGGGAGAATCGCAGATACGCAGTATTTT
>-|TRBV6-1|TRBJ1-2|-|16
CASSEGSAALNYGYTF
TGTGCCAGCAGTGAAGGCAGTGCGGCCCTAAACTATGGCTACACCTTC
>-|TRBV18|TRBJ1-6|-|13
CASSPSGNSPLHF
TGTGCCAGCTCACCCTCAGGGAACTCACCCCTCCACTTT
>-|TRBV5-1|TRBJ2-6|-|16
CASSASVVSGANVLTF
TGCGCCAGCAGCGCCAGTGTCGTCTCTGGGGCCAACGTCCTGACTTTC
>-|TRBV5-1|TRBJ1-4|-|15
CASSPTGSINEKLFF
TGCGCCAGCAGCCCAACAGGGAGTATTAATGAAAAACTGTTTTTT
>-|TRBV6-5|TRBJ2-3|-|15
CAGTERLRHTDTQYF
TGTGCCGGAACGGAGAGGCTACGTCACACAGATACGCAGTATTTT
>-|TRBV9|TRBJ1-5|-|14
CASSVGGHAQPQHF
TGTGCCAGCAGCGTAGGCGGACACGCGCAGCCCCAGCATTTT
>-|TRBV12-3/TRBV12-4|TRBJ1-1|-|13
CASSLREGTEAFF
TGTGCCAGCAGCCTCAGGGAGGGCACTGAAGCTTTCTTT
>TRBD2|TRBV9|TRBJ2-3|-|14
CATLWGGSTDTQYF
TGTGCCACCCTCTGGGGAGGGAGCACAGATACGCAGTATTTT
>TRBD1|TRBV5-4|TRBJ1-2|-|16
CASSLDREDFNYGYTF
TGTGCCAGCAGCCTTGACAGGGAGGACTTTAACTATGGCTACACCTTC
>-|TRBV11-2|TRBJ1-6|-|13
CASSPAGISPLHF
TGTGCCAGCAGCCCCGCGGGGATTTCACCCCTCCACTTT
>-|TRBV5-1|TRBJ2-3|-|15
CASSLEGRSSDTQYF
TGCGCCAGCAGCTTGGAGGGGCGGAGTTCAGATACGCAGTATTTT
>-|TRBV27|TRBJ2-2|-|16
CASSLWLARGTGELFF
TGTGCCAGCAGTTTATGGCTAGCTCGGGGCACCGGGGAGCTGTTTTTT
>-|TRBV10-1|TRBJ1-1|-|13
CASSKQGDAEAFF
TGCGCCAGCAGTAAACAGGGTGACGCTGAAGCTTTCTTT
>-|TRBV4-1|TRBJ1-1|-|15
CASSQDLRQNTEAFF
TGCGCCAGCAGCCAAGATTTGAGGCAAAACACTGAAGCTTTCTTT
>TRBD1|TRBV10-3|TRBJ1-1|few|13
CAIRGTGGTEAFF
TGTGCCATCAGAGGGACAGGGGGGACTGAAGCTTTCTTT
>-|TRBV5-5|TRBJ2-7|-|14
CASSLEEGRYEQYF
TGTGCCAGCAGCTTGGAGGAGGGGAGGTACGAGCAGTACTTC
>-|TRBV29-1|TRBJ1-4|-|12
CSACLSNEKLFF
TGCAGCGCCTGTTTGTCTAATGAAAAACTGTTTTTT
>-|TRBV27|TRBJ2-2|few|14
CASSLSQDTGELFF
TGTGCCAGCAGTTTAAGTCAGGACACCGGGGAGCTGTTTTTT
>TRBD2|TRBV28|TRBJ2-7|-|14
CASSPPGGFYEQYF
TGTGCCAGCAGTCCCCCCGGGGGGTTCTACGAGCAGTACTTC
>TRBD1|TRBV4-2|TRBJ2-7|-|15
CASSQPDRELGEQYF
TGTGCCAGCAGCCAACCGGACAGGGAGCTGGGGGAGCAGTACTTC
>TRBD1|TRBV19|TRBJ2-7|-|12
CASGQVPYEQYF
TGTGCCAGTGGACAGGTCCCCTACGAGCAGTACTTC
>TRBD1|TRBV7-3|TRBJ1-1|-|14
CASSPGDRDFVAFF
TGTGCCAGCAGCCCGGGGGACAGGGACTTCGTAGCTTTCTTT
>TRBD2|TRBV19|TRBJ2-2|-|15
CASSILAGGAGELFF
TGTGCCAGTAGTATTCTAGCGGGAGGGGCCGGGGAGCTGTTTTTT
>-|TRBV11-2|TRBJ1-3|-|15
CASRLGLTSGNTIYF
TGTGCCAGCAGGCTAGGACTGACCTCTGGAAACACCATATATTTT
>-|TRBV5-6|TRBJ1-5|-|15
CASSLGGYSNQPQHF
TGTGCCAGCAGCTTGGGAGGGTATAGCAATCAGCCCCAGCATTTT
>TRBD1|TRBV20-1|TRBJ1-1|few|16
CSAIDRGLQMNTEAFF
TGCAGTGCTATTGACAGGGGGTTACAGATGAACACTGAAGCTTTCTTT
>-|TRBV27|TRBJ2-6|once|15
CASSLVGSRANVLTF
TGTGCCAGCAGTCTAGTTGGGTCTCGGGCCAACGTCCTGACTTTC
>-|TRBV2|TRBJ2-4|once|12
CAGGVTKNIQYF
TGTGCCGGCGGGGTAACCAAAAACATTCAGTACTTC
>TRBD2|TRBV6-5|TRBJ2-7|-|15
CASSYSRGGSYEQYF
TGTGCCAGCAGTTACTCGCGGGGGGGCTCCTACGAGCAGTACTTC
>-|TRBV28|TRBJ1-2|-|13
CASSLNSPGGYTF
TGTGCCAGCAGTTTAAACTCGCCGGGAGGCTACACCTTC
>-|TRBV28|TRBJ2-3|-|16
CASSTARAGFTDTQYF
TGTGCCAGCAGTACCGCCAGGGCAGGGTTCACAGATACGCAGTATTTT
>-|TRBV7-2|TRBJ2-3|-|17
CASSLDLGTSLTDTQYF
TGTGCCAGCAGCTTAGATTTGGGGACTTCCCTCACAGATACGCAGTATTTT